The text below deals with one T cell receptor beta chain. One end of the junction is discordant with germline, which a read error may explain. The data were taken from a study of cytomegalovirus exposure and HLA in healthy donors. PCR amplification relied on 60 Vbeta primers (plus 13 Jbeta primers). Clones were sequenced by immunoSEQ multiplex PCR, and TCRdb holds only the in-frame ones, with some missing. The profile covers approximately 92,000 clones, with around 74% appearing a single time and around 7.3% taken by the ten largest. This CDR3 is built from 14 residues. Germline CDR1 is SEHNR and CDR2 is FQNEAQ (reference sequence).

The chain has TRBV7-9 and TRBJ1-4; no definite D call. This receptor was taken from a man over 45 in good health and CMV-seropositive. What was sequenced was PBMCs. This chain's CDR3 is CSSSPLTRSEKLFF. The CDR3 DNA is TGTTCCAGCAGCCCACTCACCCGGAGTGAAAAACTGTTTTTT.